The entry below describes one T cell receptor beta chain. Its antigen is still unknown. Germline V gene data show CDR1 as SEHNR and CDR2 as FQNEAQ (reference sequence). The CDR3 sequence is 13 residues long. V lost 7 bases to trimming and J lost 5 bases, with 13 bases between them. Using immunoSEQ multiplex PCR, the repertoire was profiled, and TCRdb retains in-frame clones only, with some absent. The table records about 74,000 clones, around 80% of them present only once. The entry originates in a study of OX40 agonist ivuxolimab in advanced cancers. General study results and limits: Both CD4+ and CD8+ T cell populations in blood had undergone clonal expansion by week 6 at 0.1 to 3.0 mg/kg.

Sample: CD4+ or CD8+ T cells sorted from blood, taken in a trial of the OX40 agonist ivuxolimab. The chain combines TRBV7-9 with TRBJ2-3; D is uncertain. The sequence was collected from an adult with an advanced solid tumor such as melanoma, head and neck, liver or kidney cancer. This chain's CDR3 is CASTEGWGDTQYF. Written as DNA, the CDR3 is TGTGCCAGCACAGAAGGGTGGGGAGATACGCAGTATTTT.